This T cell receptor beta chain was captured in a study of Ad26.COV2.S vaccination and SARS-CoV-2 variants (dated by TCRdb to about 2021). Regarding the complete study: Vaccine-arm donors came from COV1001, a multicentre, randomized, double-blind, placebo-controlled phase I-IIa trial of Ad26.COV2.S in healthy adults. Blinding of investigators to trial group allocation was maintained during experiments and outcome assessment. TCRbeta repertoire sequencing was used to assess the specificity and breadth of SARS-CoV-2-reactive T cell receptors after Ad26.COV2.S vaccination. A total of 32 samples were included in the TCR-sequenced set, comprising around 20 Ad26.COV2.S vaccine recipients, 5 placebo recipients and 8 SARS-CoV-2 convalescent individuals. Ad26.COV2.S was administered intramuscularly at 5 x 10^10 or 1 x 10^11 viral particles, either as a single shot or as two shots given 56 days apart. Trial participants were randomized into five groups of five, in which low-dose or high-dose Ad26.COV2.S was given once or twice, or placebo was given on both occasions.

The CDR3 contains 14 residues, cysteine and phenylalanine counted. Here the CDR3 DNA is all that survives: 42 bases in frame from base 1. The germline V gene (reference sequence) supplies CDR1 SEHNR and CDR2 FQNEAQ. Trimming accounts for 5 bases at V and 6 bases at J, while the number of junction bases matched to no gene is 6. The immunoSEQ Assay was the method used to sequence TCRbeta CDR3 regions. After extraction, genomic DNA underwent amplification by bias-controlled multiplex PCR, followed by high-throughput sequencing. Per the authors' processing: To quantify the absolute abundance of every unique TCRbeta CDR3 region, sequences were collapsed and filtered. T cell fraction was estimated by normalizing TCRbeta template counts to usable DNA, which was measured by amplifying reference genes present in all nucleated cells. Repertoire TCRs were annotated as SARS-CoV-2-specific by exact matching of V gene, CDR3 amino acid sequence and J gene to a known reactive TCR set. MIRA supplied the reference SARS-CoV-2 TCR set, which was filtered for enrichment in COVID-19-positive ImmuneCODE repertoires so that public or cross-reactive TCRs were removed. Based on the MIRA antigens, annotated TCRs were further analysed at the level of specific ORF or position within ORF. Breadth was defined as annotated unique rearrangements over total unique productive rearrangements; depth was the summed frequency of those rearrangements. Two-sided Wilcoxon rank-sum tests were applied when comparing TCR breadth between groups. TCRdb took over this immuneACCESS table, retaining in-frame rearrangements with V and J assigned. Such tables are incomplete; in checked studies, under half of the missing clones stem from an unresolved V gene, and the remainder is unexplained. V and J calls and clone size are copied from that table; D and trimming were computed from the DNA. For this sample there are some 240,000 clones; around 88% appear just once. The leading ten clones occupy less than 3% of the sample.

Overall study results and their limits: Substantial breadth of spike-specific CD8+ and CD4+ T cell responses was reported after vaccination. According to the authors, total T cell responses may have been underestimated by the TCR breadth and depth analyses. The study was not powered for comparison of responses between vaccine doses or regimens. Compared with placebo recipients, Ad26.COV2.S recipients showed higher spike-specific TCR breadth (P = 0.0014). Vaccine and placebo recipients had comparable non-spike TCR breadth, which fits with the vaccine containing only spike.

In regard to this clone: No cognate antigen has been identified for it. Within one base of it there is no much larger clone, and no base qualities were kept.

In light of the paper, this sample's treatment or condition label describes: over 15 received Ad26.COV2.S at low or high dose, single or two shots; about 5 received placebo; per-sample allocation not given. For vaccine and placebo recipients, repertoires were sequenced using samples collected on day 63 after the first injection. Cohort 1b enrolled about two dozen adults aged 18-55 years at a single site in Boston, USA, between 29 July and 7 August 2020. As a vaccine, Ad26.COV2.S was a replication-incompetent adenovirus type 26 vector that expressed a prefusion-stabilized SARS-CoV-2 spike protein derived from the original Wuhan strain.

This specimen consisted of peripheral blood, obtained in a trial of Ad26.COV2.S vaccine versus placebo. This TCR was recovered from a person aged 18-65 years who received the Ad26.COV2.S COVID-19 vaccine or a placebo. The rearrangement combines TRBV7-9 with TRBJ2-2, with 7 central nucleotides matching TRBD1. The CDR3 region reads CASSVRGGSGELFF. The sequenced DNA is TGTGCCAGCAGCGTTCGAGGGGGCTCCGGGGAGCTGTTTTTT.